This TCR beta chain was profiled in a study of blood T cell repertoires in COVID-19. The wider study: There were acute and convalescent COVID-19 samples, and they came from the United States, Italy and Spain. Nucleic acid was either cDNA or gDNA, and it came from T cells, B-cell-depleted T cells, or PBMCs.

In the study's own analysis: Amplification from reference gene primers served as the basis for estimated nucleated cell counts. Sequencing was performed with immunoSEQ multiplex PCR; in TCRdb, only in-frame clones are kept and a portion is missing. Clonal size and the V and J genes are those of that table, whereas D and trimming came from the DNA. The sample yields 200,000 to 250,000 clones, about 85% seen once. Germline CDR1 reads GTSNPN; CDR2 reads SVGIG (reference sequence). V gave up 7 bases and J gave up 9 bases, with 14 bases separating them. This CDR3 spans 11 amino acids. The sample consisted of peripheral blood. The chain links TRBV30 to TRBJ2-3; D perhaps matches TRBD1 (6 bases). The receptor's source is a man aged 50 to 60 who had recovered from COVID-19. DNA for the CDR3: TGTGCCTCCACGGTGCAGGGGACGCAGTATTTT. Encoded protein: CASTVQGTQYF.